This entry concerns a single T cell receptor beta chain. Researchers ran the PCR with 60 Vbeta and 13 Jbeta primers. The authors' processing: A later analysis tallied 75 million to 80 million unique TCR beta chains, 9.5 million to 14 million of them shared. This table comes from immunoSEQ multiplex PCR, and its TCRdb copy is limited to in-frame clones, with some not included. That table gives V, J and clone size, and the DNA gave D and trimming. The sample includes 210,000 or so clones, 77% of them seen just once. V lost 6 bases and J lost 8; bases outside the gene matches: 1. The CDR3 consists of 13 residues. Germline-derived CDR1 and CDR2 are MDHEN and SYDVKM. These data originate in a study of cytomegalovirus exposure and HLA in healthy donors.

The origin of this receptor is a woman between 55 and 75 years old in good health and CMV-seropositive. This sequence joins TRBV28 and TRBJ1-6, with 10 bases that match TRBD1. Material for sequencing was PBMCs. DNA for the CDR3: TGTGCCAGCAGGGACAGGGGGGATTCACCCCTCCACTTT. Protein: CASRDRGDSPLHF.